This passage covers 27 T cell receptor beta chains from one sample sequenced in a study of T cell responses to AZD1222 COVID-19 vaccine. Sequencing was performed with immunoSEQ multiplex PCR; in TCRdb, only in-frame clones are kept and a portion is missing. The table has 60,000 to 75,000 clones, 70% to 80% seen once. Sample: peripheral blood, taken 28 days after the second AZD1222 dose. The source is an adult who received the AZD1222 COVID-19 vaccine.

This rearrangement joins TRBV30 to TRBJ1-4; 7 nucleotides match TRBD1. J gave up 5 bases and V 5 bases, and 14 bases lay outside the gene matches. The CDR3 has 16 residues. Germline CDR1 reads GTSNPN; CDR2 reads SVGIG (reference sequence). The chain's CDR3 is CAWGPSPTGLNEKLFF. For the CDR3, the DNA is TGTGCCTGGGGCCCTTCACCGACAGGGCTCAATGAAAAACTGTTTTTT. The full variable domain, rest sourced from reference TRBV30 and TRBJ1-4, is SQTIHQWPATLVQPVGSPLSLECTVEGTSNPNLYWYRQAAGRGLQLLFYSVGIGQISSEVPQNLSASRPQDRQFILSSKKLLLSDSGFYLCAWGPSPTGLNEKLFFGSGTQLSVL.

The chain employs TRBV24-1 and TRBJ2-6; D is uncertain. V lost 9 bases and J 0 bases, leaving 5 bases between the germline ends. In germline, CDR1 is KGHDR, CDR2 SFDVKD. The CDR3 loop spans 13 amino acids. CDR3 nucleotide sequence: TGTGCCACCCAATCCTCTGGGGCCAACGTCCTGACTTTC. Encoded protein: CATQSSGANVLTF.

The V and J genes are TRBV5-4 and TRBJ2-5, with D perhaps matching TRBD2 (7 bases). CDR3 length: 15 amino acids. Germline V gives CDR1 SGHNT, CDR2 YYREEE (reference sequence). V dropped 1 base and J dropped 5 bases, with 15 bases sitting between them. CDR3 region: CASSLQRGGRETQYF. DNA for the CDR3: TGTGCCAGCAGCTTGCAGAGGGGGGGCCGGGAGACCCAGTACTTC. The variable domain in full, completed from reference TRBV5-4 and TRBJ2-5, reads ETGVTQSPTHLIKTRGQQVTLRCSSQSGHNTVSWYQQALGQGPQFIFQYYREEENGRGNFPPRFSGLQFPNYSSELNVNALELDDSALYLCASSLQRGGRETQYFGPGTRLLVL.

The CDR3 here is CASSVVGGAGRGYTF. The CDR3 bases are TGTGCCAGCAGCGTAGTTGGCGGGGCAGGGCGCGGCTACACCTTC. The chain employs TRBV9 and TRBJ1-2, with D tentatively TRBD1 (5 bases). CDR1 SGDLS and CDR2 YYNGEE come from the germline V gene. This CDR3 is 15 amino acids long. The ends were cut back, 0 bases at V and 8 bases at J, with 17 bases in the middle.

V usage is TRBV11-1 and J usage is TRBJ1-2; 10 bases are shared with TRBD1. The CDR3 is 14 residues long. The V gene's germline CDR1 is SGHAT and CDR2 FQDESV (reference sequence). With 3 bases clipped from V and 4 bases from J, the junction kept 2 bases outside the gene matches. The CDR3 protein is CASSFGQGGYGYTF. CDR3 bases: TGTGCCAGCAGCTTTGGACAGGGGGGCTATGGCTACACCTTC.

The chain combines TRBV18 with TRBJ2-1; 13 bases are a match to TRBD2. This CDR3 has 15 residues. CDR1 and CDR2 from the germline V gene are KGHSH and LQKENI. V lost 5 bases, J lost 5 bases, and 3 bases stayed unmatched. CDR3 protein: CASSSGLAGDNEQFF. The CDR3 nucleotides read TGTGCCAGCTCATCCGGACTAGCGGGGGACAATGAGCAGTTCTTC.

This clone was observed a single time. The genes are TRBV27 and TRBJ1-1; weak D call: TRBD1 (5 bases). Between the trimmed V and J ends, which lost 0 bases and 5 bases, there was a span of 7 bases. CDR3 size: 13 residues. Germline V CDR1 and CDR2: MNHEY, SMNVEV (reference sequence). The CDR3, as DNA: TGTGCCAGCAGTTTATCGAGGGGAACTGAAGCTTTCTTT. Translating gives CASSLSRGTEAFF.

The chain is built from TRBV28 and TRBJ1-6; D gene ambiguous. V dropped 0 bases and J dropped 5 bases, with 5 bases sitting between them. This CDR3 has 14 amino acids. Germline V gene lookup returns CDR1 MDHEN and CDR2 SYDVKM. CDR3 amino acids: CASSLWQNNSPLHF. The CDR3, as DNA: TGTGCCAGCAGTTTATGGCAGAATAATTCACCCCTCCACTTT. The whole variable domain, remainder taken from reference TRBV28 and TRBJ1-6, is DVKVTQSSRYLVKRTGEKVFLECVQDMDHENMFWYRQDPGLGLRLIYFSYDVKMKEKGDIPEGYSVSREKKERFSLILESASTNQTSMYLCASSLWQNNSPLHFGNGTRLTVT.

The DNA of the CDR3 is TGTGCCACGAGCCGACTTCAGGGGTTCACAGATACGCAGTATTTT. Translated: CATSRLQGFTDTQYF. The chain joins TRBV15 to TRBJ2-3; D may be TRBD1 (6 bases). Germline loops: CDR1 LNHNV, CDR2 YYDKDF (reference sequence). V lost 9 bases, J lost 2 bases, and 18 bases lay in between. CDR3 size: 15 residues.

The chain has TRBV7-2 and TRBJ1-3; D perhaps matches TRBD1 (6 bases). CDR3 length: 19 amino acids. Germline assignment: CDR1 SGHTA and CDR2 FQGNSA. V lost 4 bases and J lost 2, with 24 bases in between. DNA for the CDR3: TGTGCCAGCAGCTCAATGGGGGCCCTGGGCCAAGGGCCTGGAAACACCATATATTTT. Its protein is CASSSMGALGQGPGNTIYF.

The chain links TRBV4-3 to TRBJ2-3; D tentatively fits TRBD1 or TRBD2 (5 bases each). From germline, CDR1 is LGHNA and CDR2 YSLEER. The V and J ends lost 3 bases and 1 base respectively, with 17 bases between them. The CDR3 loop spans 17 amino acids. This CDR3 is CASSHPKAGSGTDTQYF. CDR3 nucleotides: TGCGCCAGCAGCCATCCTAAGGCAGGGAGTGGCACAGATACGCAGTATTTT.

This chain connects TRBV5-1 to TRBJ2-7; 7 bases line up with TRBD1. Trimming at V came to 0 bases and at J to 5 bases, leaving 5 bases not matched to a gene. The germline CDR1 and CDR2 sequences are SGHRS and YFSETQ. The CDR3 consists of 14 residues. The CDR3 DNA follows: TGCGCCAGCAGCTTGGACAGGGGAATGGACGAGCAGTACTTC. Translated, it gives CASSLDRGMDEQYF.

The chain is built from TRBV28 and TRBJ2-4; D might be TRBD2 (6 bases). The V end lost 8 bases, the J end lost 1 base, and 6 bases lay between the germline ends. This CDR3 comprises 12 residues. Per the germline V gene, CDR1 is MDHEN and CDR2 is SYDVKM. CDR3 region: CASGGAKNIQYF. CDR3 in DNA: TGTGCCAGCGGGGGGGCCAAAAACATTCAGTACTTC.

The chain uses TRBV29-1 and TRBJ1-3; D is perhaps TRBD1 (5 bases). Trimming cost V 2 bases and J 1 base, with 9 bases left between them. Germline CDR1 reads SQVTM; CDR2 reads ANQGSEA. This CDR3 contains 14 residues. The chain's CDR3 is CSVERGRSGNTIYF. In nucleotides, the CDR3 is TGCAGCGTTGAAAGGGGACGGTCTGGAAACACCATATATTTT.

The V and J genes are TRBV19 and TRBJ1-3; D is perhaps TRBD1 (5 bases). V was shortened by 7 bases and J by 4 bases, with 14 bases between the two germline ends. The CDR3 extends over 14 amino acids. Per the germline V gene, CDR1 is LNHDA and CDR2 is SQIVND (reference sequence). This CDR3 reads CASTRTGAGNTIYF. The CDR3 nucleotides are TGTGCCAGTACCCGGACCGGGGCGGGAAACACCATATATTTT.

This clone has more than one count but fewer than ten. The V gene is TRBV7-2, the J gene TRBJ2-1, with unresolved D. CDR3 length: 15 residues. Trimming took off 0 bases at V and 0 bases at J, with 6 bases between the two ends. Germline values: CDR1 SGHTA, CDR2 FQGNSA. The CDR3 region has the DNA TGTGCCAGCAGCTTAGCCTCCCCCTCCTACAATGAGCAGTTCTTC. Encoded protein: CASSLASPSYNEQFF.

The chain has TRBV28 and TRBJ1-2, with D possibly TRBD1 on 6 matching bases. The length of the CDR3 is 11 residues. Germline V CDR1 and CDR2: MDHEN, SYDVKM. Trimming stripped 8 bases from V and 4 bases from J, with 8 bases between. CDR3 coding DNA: TGTGCCAGCGGACAGAGCTATGGCTACACCTTC. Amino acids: CASGQSYGYTF.

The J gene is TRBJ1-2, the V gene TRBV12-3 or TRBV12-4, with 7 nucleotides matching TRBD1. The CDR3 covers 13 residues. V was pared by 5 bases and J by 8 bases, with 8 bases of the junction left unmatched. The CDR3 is CASSADRSWGYTF. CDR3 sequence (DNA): TGTGCCAGCAGTGCGGACAGGTCGTGGGGCTACACCTTC.

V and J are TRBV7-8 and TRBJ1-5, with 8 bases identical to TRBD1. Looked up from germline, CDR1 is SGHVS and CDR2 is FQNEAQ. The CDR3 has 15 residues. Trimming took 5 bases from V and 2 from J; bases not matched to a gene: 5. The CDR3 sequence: CASSPQGAGNQPQHF. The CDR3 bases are TGTGCCAGCAGCCCTCAGGGGGCAGGCAATCAGCCCCAGCATTTT.

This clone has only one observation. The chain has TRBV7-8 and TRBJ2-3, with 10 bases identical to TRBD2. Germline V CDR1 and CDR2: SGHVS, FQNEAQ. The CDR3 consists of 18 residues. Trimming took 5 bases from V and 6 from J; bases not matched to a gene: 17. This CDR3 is CASSPRLRPAGGGDTQYF. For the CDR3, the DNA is TGTGCCAGCAGCCCACGTCTCCGCCCAGCGGGGGGGGGTGATACGCAGTATTTT.

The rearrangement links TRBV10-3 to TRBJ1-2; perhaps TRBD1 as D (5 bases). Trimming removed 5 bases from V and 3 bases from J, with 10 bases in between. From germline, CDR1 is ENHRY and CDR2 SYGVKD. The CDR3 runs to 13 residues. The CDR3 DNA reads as TGTGCCATCAGTCAGGGATGGGACTATGGCTACACCTTC. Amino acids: CAISQGWDYGYTF.

In DNA, the CDR3 is TGTGCCATCCGCGGAGGGGCTGGTGCTGGAAACACCATATATTTT. As protein: CAIRGGAGAGNTIYF. This rearrangement joins TRBV10-3 to TRBJ1-3; a possible D gene is TRBD1 (5 bases). Trimming removed 8 bases from V and 2 bases from J, with 16 bases in between. CDR3 length: 15 residues. Germline lookup yields CDR1 ENHRY and CDR2 SYGVKD.

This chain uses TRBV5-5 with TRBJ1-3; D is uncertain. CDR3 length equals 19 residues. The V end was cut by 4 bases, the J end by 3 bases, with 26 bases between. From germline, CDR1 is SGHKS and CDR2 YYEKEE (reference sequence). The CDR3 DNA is TGTGCCAGCAGCCCAAACCCGGTGTGGCGGACGTCCTTTGGAAACACCATATATTTT. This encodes CASSPNPVWRTSFGNTIYF.

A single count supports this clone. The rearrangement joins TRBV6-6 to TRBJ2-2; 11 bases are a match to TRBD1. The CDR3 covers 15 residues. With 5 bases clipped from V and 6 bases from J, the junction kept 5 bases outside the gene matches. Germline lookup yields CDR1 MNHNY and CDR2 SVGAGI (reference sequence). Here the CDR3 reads CASSISGQGAGELFF. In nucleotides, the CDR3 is TGTGCCAGCAGTATTTCGGGACAGGGGGCCGGGGAGCTGTTTTTT.

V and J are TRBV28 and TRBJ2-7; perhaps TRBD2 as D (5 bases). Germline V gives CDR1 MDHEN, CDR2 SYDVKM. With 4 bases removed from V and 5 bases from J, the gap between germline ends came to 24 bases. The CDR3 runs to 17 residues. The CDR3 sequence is CASSSPGVGRRGHEQYF. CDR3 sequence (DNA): TGTGCCAGCAGTTCCCCCGGGGTGGGTAGGAGAGGGCACGAGCAGTACTTC.

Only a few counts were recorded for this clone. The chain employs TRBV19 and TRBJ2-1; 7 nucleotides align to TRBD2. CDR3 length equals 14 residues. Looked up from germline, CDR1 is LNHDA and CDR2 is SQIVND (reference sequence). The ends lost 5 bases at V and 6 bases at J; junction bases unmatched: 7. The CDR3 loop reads CASSPRLAANEQFF. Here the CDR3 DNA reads TGTGCCAGTAGTCCCCGACTAGCTGCCAATGAGCAGTTCTTC. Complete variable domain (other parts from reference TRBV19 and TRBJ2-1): DGGITQSPKYLFRKEGQNVTLSCEQNLNHDAMYWYRQDPGQGLRLIYYSQIVNDFQKGDIAEGYSVSREKKESFPLTVTSAQKNPTAFYLCASSPRLAANEQFFGPGTRLTVL.

As DNA, the CDR3 is TGCGCCAGCAGCTTGGTAGGGACTAGCGGGGTCGATGAGCAGTTCTTC. As protein: CASSLVGTSGVDEQFF. The chain employs TRBV5-1 and TRBJ2-1; 13 bases are shared with TRBD2. The germline CDR1 and CDR2 sequences are SGHRS and YFSETQ. CDR3 length equals 16 residues. V was pared by 0 bases and J by 8 bases, with 5 bases of the junction left unmatched.